This T cell receptor beta chain derives from a study of blood T cells in healthy people across ages. Broader study findings: Both higher diversity and more naive CD4+ cells marked long-lived donors when set against aged donors. TCR beta diversity tracked closely with naive T cell percentage. Changes in expanded clonotypes were possibly confounded, as the CMV status of donors was unknown.

The table lists this clonotype with a few counts. Its matching antigen is unknown. The CDR3 covers 18 residues. The V end was cut by 3 bases, the J end by 1 base, with 16 bases between. Then a second PCR, running roughly 7 to 12 cycles, was carried out with a sample-barcoded 5' primer and a J-beta primer mix. TCRdb called the 5' RACE reads again in MiXCR, with one record for every CDR3 protein. The repertoire holds 2 million or so distinct CDR3 sequences, around half seen once, with approximately 2.1% in the top ten. This chain joins TRBV12-3 or TRBV12-4 and TRBJ2-6, with D tentatively TRBD1 (5 bases). The receptor was isolated from a woman in her thirties or forties in good health. Sequencing used blood. The CDR3 DNA follows: TGTGCCAGCAGTTTTGGGCTGGGGCTCGTATCTGGGGCCAACGTCCTGACTTTC. This gives the protein CASSFGLGLVSGANVLTF.